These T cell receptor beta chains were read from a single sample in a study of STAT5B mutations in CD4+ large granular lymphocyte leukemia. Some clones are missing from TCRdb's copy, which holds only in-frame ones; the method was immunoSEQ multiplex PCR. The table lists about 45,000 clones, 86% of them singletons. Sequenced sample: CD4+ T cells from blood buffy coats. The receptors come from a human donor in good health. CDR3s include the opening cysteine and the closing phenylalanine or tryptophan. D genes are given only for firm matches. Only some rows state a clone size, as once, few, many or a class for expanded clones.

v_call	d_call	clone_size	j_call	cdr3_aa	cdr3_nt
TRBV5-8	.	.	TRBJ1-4	CASTQGWGTFHF	TGTGCCAGCACCCAAGGGTGGGGTACCTTCCATTTT
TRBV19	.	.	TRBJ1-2	CASSTTGTPGGYTF	TGTGCCAGTAGTACCACCGGGACCCCGGGGGGCTACACCTTC
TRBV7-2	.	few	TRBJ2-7	CASSPQSGLASYEQYF	TGTGCCAGCAGCCCTCAGTCGGGGCTAGCATCCTACGAGCAGTACTTC
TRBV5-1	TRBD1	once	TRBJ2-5	CASSLRGRQETQYF	TGCGCCAGCAGCTTGAGGGGGCGCCAAGAGACCCAGTACTTC
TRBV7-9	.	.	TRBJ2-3	CASSLEGTDTQYF	TGTGCCAGCAGCTTAGAGGGAACAGATACGCAGTATTTT
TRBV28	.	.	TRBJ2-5	CASSLGYLETQYF	TGTGCCAGCAGTTTAGGGTACTTGGAGACCCAGTACTTC
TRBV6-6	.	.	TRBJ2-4	CASSYDRLAMGIQYF	TGTGCCAGCAGTTATGACCGTCTAGCTATGGGCATTCAGTACTTC
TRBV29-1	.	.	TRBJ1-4	CSVAGGGNEKLFF	TGCAGCGTTGCCGGCGGGGGTAATGAAAAACTGTTTTTT
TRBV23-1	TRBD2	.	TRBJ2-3	CASSMLAGGPDTQYF	TGCGCCAGCAGTATGCTAGCGGGAGGGCCAGATACGCAGTATTTT
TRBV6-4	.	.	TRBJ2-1	CASSDLLWVDEQFF	TGTGCCAGCAGTGACCTCCTGTGGGTGGATGAGCAGTTCTTC
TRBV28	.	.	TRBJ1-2	CASSLSARVGSYTF	TGTGCCAGCAGTTTATCCGCCAGGGTCGGTAGCTACACCTTC
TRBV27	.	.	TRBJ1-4	CASSPRDTSEKLFF	TGTGCCAGCAGCCCCCGGGACACAAGTGAAAAACTGTTTTTT
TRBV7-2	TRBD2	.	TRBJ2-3	CASSPRGGGADTQYF	TGTGCCAGCAGCCCTCGGGGTGGGGGGGCAGATACGCAGTATTTT
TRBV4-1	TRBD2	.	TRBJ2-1	CASSQGAGADEQFF	TGCGCCAGCAGCCAAGGAGCGGGGGCCGATGAGCAGTTCTTC
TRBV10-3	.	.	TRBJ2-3	CAISVGDKVTDTQYF	TGTGCCATCAGTGTGGGGGATAAGGTCACAGATACGCAGTATTTT
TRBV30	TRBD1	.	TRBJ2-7	CAWTLGQASYEQYF	TGTGCCTGGACCCTAGGACAGGCCTCCTACGAGCAGTACTTC
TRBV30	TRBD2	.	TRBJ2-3	CAWDPRRTSGRRDTQYF	TGTGCCTGGGACCCTCGCAGGACTAGCGGGAGACGGGATACGCAGTATTTT
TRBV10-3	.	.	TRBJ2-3	CAIGGQGGNTQYF	TGTGCCATAGGGGGCCAGGGGGGGAATACGCAGTATTTT
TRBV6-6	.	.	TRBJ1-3	CASSYGGGSGNTIYF	TGTGCCAGCAGTTACGGAGGGGGCTCTGGAAACACCATATATTTT
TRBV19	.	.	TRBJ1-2	CASRTGKDRTIGYTF	TGTGCCAGCCGAACGGGAAAGGACAGAACAATTGGCTACACCTTC
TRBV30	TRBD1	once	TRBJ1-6	CAWSVPPQQGIHSPLHF	TGTGCCTGGAGTGTACCGCCCCAACAGGGGATTCATTCACCCCTCCACTTT
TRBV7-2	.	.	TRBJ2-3	CASSPYREADTQYF	TGTGCCAGCAGCCCTTACAGGGAGGCAGATACGCAGTATTTT
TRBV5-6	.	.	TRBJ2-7	CASSLESRWEASSYEQYF	TGTGCCAGCAGCTTGGAATCAAGATGGGAGGCCAGCTCCTACGAGCAGTACTTC
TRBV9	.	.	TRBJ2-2	CASSAGTTNTGELFF	TGTGCCAGCAGCGCGGGGACGACGAACACCGGGGAGCTGTTTTTT
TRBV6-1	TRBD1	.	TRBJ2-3	CASTEQGAATDTQYF	TGTGCCAGCACCGAGCAGGGGGCCGCCACAGATACGCAGTATTTT
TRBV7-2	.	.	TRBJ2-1	CASSIHPGPPNEQFF	TGTGCCAGCAGCATCCATCCAGGGCCCCCCAATGAGCAGTTCTTC
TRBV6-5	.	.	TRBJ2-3	CASSYEGKLTDTQYF	TGTGCCAGCAGTTATGAAGGCAAACTCACAGATACGCAGTATTTT
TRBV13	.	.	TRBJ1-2	CASSYRDIRHYGYTF	TGTGCCAGCAGCTACCGGGACATACGTCACTATGGCTACACCTTC
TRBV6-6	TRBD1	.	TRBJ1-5	CASRARDRGSNQPQHF	TGTGCCAGCAGGGCCCGGGACAGGGGAAGCAATCAGCCCCAGCATTTT
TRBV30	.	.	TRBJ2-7	CAWSMGGPYEQYF	TGTGCCTGGAGTATGGGGGGCCCCTACGAGCAGTACTTC
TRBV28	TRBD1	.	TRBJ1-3	CASSLPRGLSGNTIYF	TGTGCCAGCAGTTTACCAAGGGGGCTCTCTGGAAACACCATATATTTT
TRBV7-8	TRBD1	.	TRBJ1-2	CASSLGQGANYGYTF	TGTGCCAGCAGCTTAGGACAGGGGGCTAACTATGGCTACACCTTC
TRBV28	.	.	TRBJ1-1	CASSLQGREAFF	TGTGCCAGCAGTTTGCAGGGCCGTGAAGCTTTCTTT
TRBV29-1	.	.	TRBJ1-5	CSVDSQPQHF	TGCAGCGTTGACAGTCAGCCCCAGCATTTT
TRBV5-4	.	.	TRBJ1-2	CASSSDGSNGYTF	TGTGCCAGCAGCTCGGACGGATCAAATGGCTACACCTTC
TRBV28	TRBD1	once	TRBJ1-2	CASSLLGQGNYGYTF	TGTGCCAGCAGTTTATTGGGACAGGGTAACTATGGCTACACCTTC
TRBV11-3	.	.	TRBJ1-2	CASSLVHTIKGYTF	TGTGCCAGCAGCTTAGTACATACCATAAAGGGCTACACCTTC
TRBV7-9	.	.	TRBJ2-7	CASSLFGSTYEQYF	TGTGCCAGCAGCTTATTCGGGAGTACCTACGAGCAGTACTTC
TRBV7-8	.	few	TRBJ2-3	CASSSYRDTQYF	TGTGCCAGCAGCTCGTACAGGGATACGCAGTATTTT
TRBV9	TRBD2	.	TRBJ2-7	CASSVGGLAGAGEQYF	TGTGCCAGCAGCGTAGGAGGACTAGCGGGAGCGGGGGAGCAGTACTTC
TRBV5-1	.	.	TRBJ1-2	CASSLFSGADVGYTF	TGCGCCAGCAGCTTGTTCTCGGGAGCCGACGTGGGCTACACCTTC
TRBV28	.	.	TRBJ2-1	CASRRGQHYNEQFF	TGTGCCAGCAGGCGGGGACAGCACTACAATGAGCAGTTCTTC
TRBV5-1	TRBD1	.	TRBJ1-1	CASSRDRNTEAFF	TGCGCCAGCAGCCGGGACAGGAACACTGAAGCTTTCTTT
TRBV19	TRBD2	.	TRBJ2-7	CASSNAGGPDEQYF	TGTGCCAGTAGTAACGCGGGAGGGCCGGACGAGCAGTACTTC
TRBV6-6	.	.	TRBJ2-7	CASSSGVASRSYEQYF	TGTGCCAGCAGCTCCGGTGTAGCCTCACGCTCCTACGAGCAGTACTTC
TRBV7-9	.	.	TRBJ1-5	CASSLMGFNQPQHF	TGTGCCAGCAGCTTAATGGGGTTTAATCAGCCCCAGCATTTT